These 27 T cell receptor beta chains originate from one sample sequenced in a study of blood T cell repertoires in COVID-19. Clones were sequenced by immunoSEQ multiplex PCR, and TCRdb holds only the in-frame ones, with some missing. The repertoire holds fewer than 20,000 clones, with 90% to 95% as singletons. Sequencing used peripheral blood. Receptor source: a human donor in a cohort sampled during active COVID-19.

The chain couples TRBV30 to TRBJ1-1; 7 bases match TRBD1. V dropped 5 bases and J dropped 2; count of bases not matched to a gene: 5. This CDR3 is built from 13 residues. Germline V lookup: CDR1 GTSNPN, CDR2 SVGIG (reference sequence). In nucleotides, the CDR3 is TGTGCCTGGGCCCGGGACAGCAACACTGAAGCTTTCTTT. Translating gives CAWARDSNTEAFF.

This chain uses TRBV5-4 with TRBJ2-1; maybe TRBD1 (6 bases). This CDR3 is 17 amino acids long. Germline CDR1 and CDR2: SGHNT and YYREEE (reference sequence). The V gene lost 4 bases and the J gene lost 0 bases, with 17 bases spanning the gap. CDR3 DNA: TGTGCCAGCAGCCCCAGGGGTGGTAAAGACTCCTACAATGAGCAGTTCTTC. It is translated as CASSPRGGKDSYNEQFF.

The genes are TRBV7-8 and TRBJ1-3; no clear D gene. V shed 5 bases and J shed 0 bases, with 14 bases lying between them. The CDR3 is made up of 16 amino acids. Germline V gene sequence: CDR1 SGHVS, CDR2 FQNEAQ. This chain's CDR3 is CASSPRETPSGNTIYF. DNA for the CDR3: TGTGCCAGCAGCCCCCGGGAGACTCCCTCTGGAAACACCATATATTTT.

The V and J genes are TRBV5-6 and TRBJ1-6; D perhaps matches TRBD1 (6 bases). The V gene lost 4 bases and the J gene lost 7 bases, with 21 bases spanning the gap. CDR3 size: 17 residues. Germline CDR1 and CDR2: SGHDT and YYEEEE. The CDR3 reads CASSALRGGSSNSPLHF. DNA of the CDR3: TGTGCCAGCAGCGCCCTGAGGGGGGGCTCGTCGAATTCACCCCTCCACTTT.

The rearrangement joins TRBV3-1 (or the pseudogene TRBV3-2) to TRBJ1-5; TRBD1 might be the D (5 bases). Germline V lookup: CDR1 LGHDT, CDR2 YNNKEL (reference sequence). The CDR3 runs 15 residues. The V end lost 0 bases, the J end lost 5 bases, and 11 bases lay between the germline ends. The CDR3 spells CASSQEAGRHQPQHF. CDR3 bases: TGTGCCAGCAGCCAAGAAGCAGGGCGCCATCAGCCCCAGCATTTT.

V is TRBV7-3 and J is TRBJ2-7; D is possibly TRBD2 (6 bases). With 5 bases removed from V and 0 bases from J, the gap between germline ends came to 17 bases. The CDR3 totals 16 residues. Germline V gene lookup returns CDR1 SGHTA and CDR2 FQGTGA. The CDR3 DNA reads TGTGCCAGCAGCAAAGTAGCGGATCCCATCTCCTACGAGCAGTACTTC. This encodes CASSKVADPISYEQYF.

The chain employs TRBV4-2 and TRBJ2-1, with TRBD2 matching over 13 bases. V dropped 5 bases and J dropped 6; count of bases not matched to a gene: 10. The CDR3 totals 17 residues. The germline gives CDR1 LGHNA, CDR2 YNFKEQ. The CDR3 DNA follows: TGTGCCAGCAGCGCCGAGGGGACTAGCGGGATCGTCAATGAGCAGTTCTTC. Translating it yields CASSAEGTSGIVNEQFF.

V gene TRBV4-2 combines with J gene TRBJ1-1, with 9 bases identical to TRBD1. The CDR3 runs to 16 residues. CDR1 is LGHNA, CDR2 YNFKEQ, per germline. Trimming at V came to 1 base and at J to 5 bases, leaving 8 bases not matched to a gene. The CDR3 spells CASSQGMGQGRTEAFF. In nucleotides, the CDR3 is TGTGCCAGCAGCCAAGGGATGGGACAGGGAAGGACTGAAGCTTTCTTT.

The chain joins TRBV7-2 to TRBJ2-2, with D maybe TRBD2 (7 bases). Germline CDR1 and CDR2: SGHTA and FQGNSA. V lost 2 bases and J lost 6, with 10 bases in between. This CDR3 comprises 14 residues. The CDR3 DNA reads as TGTGCCAGCAGCTTAAGGGGGGGCGCCGGGGAGCTGTTTTTT. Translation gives CASSLRGGAGELFF.

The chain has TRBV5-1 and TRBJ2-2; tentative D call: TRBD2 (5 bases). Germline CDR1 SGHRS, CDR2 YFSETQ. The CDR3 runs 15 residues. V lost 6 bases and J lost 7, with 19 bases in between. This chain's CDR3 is CASIMGTRWGGELFF. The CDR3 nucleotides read TGCGCCAGCATAATGGGCACTAGATGGGGCGGGGAGCTGTTTTTT.

The CDR3 DNA reads TGTGCTAGTGGTTTGGTACTGGGCCCAGGGACCTACAATGAGCAGTTCTTC. Protein sequence: CASGLVLGPGTYNEQFF. The chain uses TRBV12-5 and TRBJ2-1; the D gene is possibly TRBD1 (5 bases). V dropped 0 bases and J dropped 2 bases, with 14 bases sitting between them. Germline CDR1 reads LGHNT; CDR2 reads FRNRAP. The CDR3 contains 17 residues. The entire variable domain, with the rest obtained from reference TRBV12-5 and TRBJ2-1, is as follows: DARVTQTPRHKVTEMGQEVTMRCQPILGHNTVFWYRQTMMQGLELLAYFRNRAPLDDSGMPKDRFSAEMPDATLATLKIQPSEPRDSAVYFCASGLVLGPGTYNEQFFGPGTRLTVL.

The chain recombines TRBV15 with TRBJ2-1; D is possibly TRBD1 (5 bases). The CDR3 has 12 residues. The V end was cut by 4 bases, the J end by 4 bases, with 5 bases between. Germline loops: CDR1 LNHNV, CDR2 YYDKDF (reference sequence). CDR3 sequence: CATSTGYNEQFF. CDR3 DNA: TGTGCCACCAGCACAGGGTACAATGAGCAGTTCTTC.

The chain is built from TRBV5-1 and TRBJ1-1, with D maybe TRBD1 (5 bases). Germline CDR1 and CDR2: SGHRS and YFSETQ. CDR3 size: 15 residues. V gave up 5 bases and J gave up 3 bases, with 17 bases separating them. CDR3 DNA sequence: TGCGCCAGCAGAACAGTTCCGATAGGGGACACTGAAGCTTTCTTT. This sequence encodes CASRTVPIGDTEAFF.

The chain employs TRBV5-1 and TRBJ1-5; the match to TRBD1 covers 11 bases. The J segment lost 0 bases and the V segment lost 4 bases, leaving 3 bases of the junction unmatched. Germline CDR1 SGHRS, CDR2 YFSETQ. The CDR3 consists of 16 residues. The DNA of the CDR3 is TGCGCCAGCAGCCCGGGACAGGGGGGTAGCAATCAGCCCCAGCATTTT. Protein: CASSPGQGGSNQPQHF.

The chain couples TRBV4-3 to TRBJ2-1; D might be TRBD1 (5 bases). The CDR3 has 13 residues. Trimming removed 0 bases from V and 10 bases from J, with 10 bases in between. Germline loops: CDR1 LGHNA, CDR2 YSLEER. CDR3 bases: TGCGCCAGCAGCCAAGAAGGGGCCCTGGAGCAGTTCTTC. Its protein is CASSQEGALEQFF.

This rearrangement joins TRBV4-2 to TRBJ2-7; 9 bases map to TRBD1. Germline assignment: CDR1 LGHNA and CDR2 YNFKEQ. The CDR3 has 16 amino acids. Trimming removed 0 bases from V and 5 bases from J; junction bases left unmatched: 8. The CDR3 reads CASSQDTGTGLNEQYF. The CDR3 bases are TGTGCCAGCAGCCAAGATACCGGGACAGGGTTGAACGAGCAGTACTTC.

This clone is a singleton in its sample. The CDR3 DNA reads TGTGCCAGCAGCCACCCACCTAGCGGGGGAAAAGGGGGTGAGCAGTTCTTC. Translating gives CASSHPPSGGKGGEQFF. The V gene is TRBV11-2, the J gene TRBJ2-1; 10 bases are shared with TRBD2. With V trimmed by 5 bases and J by 9 bases, 16 bases remained unmatched. CDR1 and CDR2 (germline): SGHAT, FQNNGV. This CDR3 has 17 residues.

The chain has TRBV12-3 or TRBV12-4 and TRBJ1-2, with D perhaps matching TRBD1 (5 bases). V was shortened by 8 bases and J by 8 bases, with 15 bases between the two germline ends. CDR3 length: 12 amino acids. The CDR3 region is CASAWQGYGYTF. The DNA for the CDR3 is TGTGCCAGCGCCTGGCAGGGATACGGCTACACCTTC.

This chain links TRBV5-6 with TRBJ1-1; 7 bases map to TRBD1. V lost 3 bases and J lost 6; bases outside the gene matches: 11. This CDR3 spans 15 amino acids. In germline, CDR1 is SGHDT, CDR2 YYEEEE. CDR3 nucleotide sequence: TGTGCCAGCAGCTCCCAGGACAGGCCGGTGGCTGAAGCTTTCTTT. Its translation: CASSSQDRPVAEAFF.

This chain's CDR3 is CASSYSTSGSYNEQFF. The CDR3 nucleotides are TGTGCCAGCAGCTACTCGACTAGCGGGTCCTACAATGAGCAGTTCTTC. The gene calls are TRBV7-3 and TRBJ2-1, with 10 bases identical to TRBD2. The CDR3 is 16 residues long. Germline-derived CDR1 and CDR2 are SGHTA and FQGTGA. J was trimmed by 1 base and V by 4 bases; bases with no gene match: 4.

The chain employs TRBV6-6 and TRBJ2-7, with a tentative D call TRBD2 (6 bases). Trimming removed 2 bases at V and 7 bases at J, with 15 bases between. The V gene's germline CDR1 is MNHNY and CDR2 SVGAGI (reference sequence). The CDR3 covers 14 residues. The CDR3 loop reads CASSYPTGGREQYF. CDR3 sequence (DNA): TGTGCCAGCAGTTACCCCACCGGGGGTCGAGAGCAGTACTTC.

The CDR3 DNA reads TGTGCCAGCAGTTTATTAGGGAGTAATTCACCCCTCCACTTT. As protein: CASSLLGSNSPLHF. The V gene is TRBV27, the J gene TRBJ1-6; D is undetermined. CDR1 is MNHEY and CDR2 is SMNVEV in the germline V gene (reference sequence). The CDR3 has 14 amino acids. The germline V and J ends were trimmed by 1 base and 6 bases, with 7 bases remaining between them.

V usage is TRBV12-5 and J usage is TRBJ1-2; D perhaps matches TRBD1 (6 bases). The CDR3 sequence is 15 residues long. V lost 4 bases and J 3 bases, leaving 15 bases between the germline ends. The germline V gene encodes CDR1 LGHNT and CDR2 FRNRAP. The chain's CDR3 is CASGSSGATYYGYTF. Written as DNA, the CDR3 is TGTGCTAGTGGTTCCTCAGGGGCCACTTACTATGGCTACACCTTC.

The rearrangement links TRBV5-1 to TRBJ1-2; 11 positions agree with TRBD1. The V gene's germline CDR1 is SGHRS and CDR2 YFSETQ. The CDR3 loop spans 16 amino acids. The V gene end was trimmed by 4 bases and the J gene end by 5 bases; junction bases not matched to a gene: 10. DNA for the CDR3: TGCGCCAGCAGCCACCGGACAGGGGGCAAACAGTATGGCTACACCTTC. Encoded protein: CASSHRTGGKQYGYTF.

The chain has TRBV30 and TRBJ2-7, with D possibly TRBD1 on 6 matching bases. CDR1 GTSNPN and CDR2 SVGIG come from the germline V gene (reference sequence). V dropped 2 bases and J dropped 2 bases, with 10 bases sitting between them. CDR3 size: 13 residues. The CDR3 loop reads CAWSIGTPYEQYF. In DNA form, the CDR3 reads TGTGCCTGGAGTATCGGGACACCCTACGAGCAGTACTTC. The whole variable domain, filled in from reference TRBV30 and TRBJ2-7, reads SQTIHQWPATLVQPVGSPLSLECTVEGTSNPNLYWYRQAAGRGLQLLFYSVGIGQISSEVPQNLSASRPQDRQFILSSKKLLLSDSGFYLCAWSIGTPYEQYFGPGTRLTVT.

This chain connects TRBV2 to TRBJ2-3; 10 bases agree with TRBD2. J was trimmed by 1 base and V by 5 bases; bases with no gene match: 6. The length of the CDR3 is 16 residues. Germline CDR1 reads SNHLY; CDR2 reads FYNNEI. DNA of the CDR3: TGTGCCAGCAGTTACAGTACTAGCGGGGGCACAGATACGCAGTATTTT. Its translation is CASSYSTSGGTDTQYF.

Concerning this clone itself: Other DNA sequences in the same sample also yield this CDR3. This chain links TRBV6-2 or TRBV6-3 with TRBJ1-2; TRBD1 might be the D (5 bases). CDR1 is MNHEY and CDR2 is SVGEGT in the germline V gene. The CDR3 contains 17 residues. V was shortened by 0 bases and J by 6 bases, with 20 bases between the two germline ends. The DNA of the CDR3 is TGTGCCAGCAGTTACTCAACTCTTCAGGGTATGATGCATGGCTACACCTTC. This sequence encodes CASSYSTLQGMMHGYTF.